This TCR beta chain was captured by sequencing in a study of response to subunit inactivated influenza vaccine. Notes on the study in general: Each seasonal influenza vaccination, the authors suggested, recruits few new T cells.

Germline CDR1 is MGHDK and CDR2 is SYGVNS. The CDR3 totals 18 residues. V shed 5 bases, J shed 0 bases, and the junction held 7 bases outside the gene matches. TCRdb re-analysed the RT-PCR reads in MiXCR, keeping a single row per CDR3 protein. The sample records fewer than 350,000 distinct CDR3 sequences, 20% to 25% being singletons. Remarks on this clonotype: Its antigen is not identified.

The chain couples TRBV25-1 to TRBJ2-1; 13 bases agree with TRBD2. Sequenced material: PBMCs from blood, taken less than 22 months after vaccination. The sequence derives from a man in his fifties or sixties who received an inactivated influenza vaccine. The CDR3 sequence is CASSSGLAGVSSYNEQFF. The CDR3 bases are TGTGCCAGCAGTTCAGGACTAGCGGGAGTTAGCTCCTACAATGAGCAGTTCTTC.